The 12 T cell receptor beta chains in this list originate from one sample, sequenced in a study of T-cell reconstitution after alpha-beta-depleted transplantation in children. The library targeted TCRbeta and was prepared with unique molecular identifiers. TCRdb processed the PCR reads anew with MiXCR; each CDR3 protein has one entry. The sample includes hundreds of thousands of distinct CDR3 sequences, approximately 10% of them seen just once. The sample consisted of PBMCs from the stem cell graft donor, taken from the stem cell graft. These receptor sequences come from a human donor who donated a stem cell graft to a child with acute myeloid leukemia.

This chain connects TRBV12-3 or TRBV12-4 to TRBJ2-3; D remains unclear. V shed 0 bases and J shed 1 base, with 11 bases lying between them. This CDR3 comprises 16 residues. CDR3 residues: CASSLAEGLRTDTQYF. DNA for the CDR3: TGTGCCAGCAGTTTAGCGGAAGGTCTCCGCACAGATACGCAGTATTTT.

This clonotype was observed many times. The chain employs TRBV7-9 and TRBJ2-1, with 16 bases identical to TRBD2. Germline V CDR1 and CDR2: SEHNR, FQNEAQ (reference sequence). The CDR3 covers 17 residues. Trimming removed 8 bases from V and 7 bases from J; junction bases left unmatched: 11. CDR3 coding DNA: TGTGCCAGCCTGGGACTAGCGGGAGGGGTTGCGTGGAATGAGCAGTTCTTC. It encodes CASLGLAGGVAWNEQFF.

The chain recombines TRBV16 with TRBJ2-7; D ambiguous. The CDR3 is 13 residues long. V was pared by 0 bases and J by 2 bases, with 5 bases between. The germline CDR1 and CDR2 sequences are KGHSY and FQNENV. As DNA, the CDR3 is TGTGCCAGCAGCCAATCGGCCGCCTACGAGCAGTACTTC. Protein product: CASSQSAAYEQYF. The variable domain in full, with the rest retrieved from reference TRBV16 and TRBJ2-7, is GEEVAQTPKHLVRGEGQKAKLYCAPIKGHSYVFWYQQVLKNEFKFLISFQNENVFDETGMPKERFSAKCLPNSPCSLEIQATKLEDSAVYFCASSQSAAYEQYFGPGTRLTVT.

This clonotype turned up a few times. The chain links TRBV7-9 to TRBJ2-7, with D perhaps matching TRBD2 (6 bases). Deletions cut 1 base from V and 5 bases from J, with 12 bases between. This CDR3 contains 14 residues. Germline V gives CDR1 SEHNR, CDR2 FQNEAQ (reference sequence). The CDR3 DNA reads TGTGCCAGCAGCTTAGAGGGACTTAACCACGAGCAGTACTTC. Its protein product is CASSLEGLNHEQYF.

This sequence joins TRBV15 and TRBJ2-1; no definite D call. The CDR3 sequence is 14 residues long. The germline V gene has CDR1 LNHNV and CDR2 YYDKDF (reference sequence). V was trimmed by 6 bases and J by 0 bases, leaving 9 bases between them. In nucleotides, the CDR3 is TGTGCCACCAGTGGACCCGACTCCTACAATGAGCAGTTCTTC. Amino acid sequence: CATSGPDSYNEQFF.

The chain couples TRBV28 to TRBJ2-2; 7 bases are a match to TRBD2. The germline CDR1 and CDR2 sequences are MDHEN and SYDVKM. After removal of 2 bases from V and 5 bases from J, the junction contained 8 bases not matched to a gene. CDR3 size: 16 residues. CDR3 coding DNA: TGTGCCAGCAGTTTACGACCCCGGGGGGTGACCGGGGAGCTGTTTTTT. It translates to CASSLRPRGVTGELFF.

The J gene is TRBJ2-1, the V gene TRBV25-1, with 7 nucleotides matching TRBD1. The germline V gene encodes CDR1 MGHDK and CDR2 SYGVNS. V shed 2 bases, J shed 1 base, and the junction held 8 bases outside the gene matches. CDR3 length: 17 residues. CDR3 sequence (DNA): TGTGCCAGCAGTGAAACCCCAGGGGGTTGGTCCTACAATGAGCAGTTCTTC. Amino acids: CASSETPGGWSYNEQFF.

This clonotype was seen a handful of times. The V call is TRBV2, the J call TRBJ2-7, with D hard to call. This CDR3 is built from 13 residues. The V and J ends lost 5 bases and 7 bases respectively, with 15 bases between them. Germline loops: CDR1 SNHLY, CDR2 FYNNEI. The CDR3: CASSLRPFLEQYF. The CDR3 DNA reads as TGTGCCAGCAGTCTCAGGCCCTTCTTAGAGCAGTACTTC.

Comments on this clonotype: One end of the junction fails to match germline, which may point to a read error. The chain is built from TRBV29-1 and TRBJ2-2; D may be TRBD2 (5 bases). CDR3 length: 14 amino acids. CDR1 and CDR2 (germline): SQVTM, ANQGSEA. In DNA, the CDR3 is TGCAGCGTTGTTCAGGCCGCGAACACCGGGGAGCTGGTTTTT. This codes for CSVVQAANTGELVF.

V is TRBV6-6 and J is TRBJ2-5, with 8 bases identical to TRBD2. Germline V gene sequence: CDR1 MNHNY, CDR2 SVGAGI (reference sequence). This CDR3 is built from 13 residues. V lost 7 bases and J lost 2; bases outside the gene matches: 3. The CDR3 loop is CASNGGGQETQYF. DNA for the CDR3: TGTGCCAGCAACGGGGGGGGGCAAGAGACCCAGTACTTC.

This clonotype was found a few times. The chain joins TRBV6-5 to TRBJ2-1; D gene unclear. Trimming took off 0 bases at V and 5 bases at J, with 8 bases between the two ends. The CDR3 consists of 14 residues. Germline CDR1 and CDR2: MNHEY and SVGAGI. The CDR3 region has the DNA TGTGCCAGCAGTTACTCCCTACCCAACAATGAGCAGTTCTTC. This codes for CASSYSLPNNEQFF.

This rearrangement joins TRBV20-1 to TRBJ1-1; D ambiguous. Germline V gives CDR1 DFQATT, CDR2 SNEGSKA (reference sequence). Trimming stripped 6 bases from V and 8 bases from J, with 19 bases between. The CDR3 contains 13 residues. CDR3 sequence: CSATLEAALEAFF. The CDR3 DNA is TGCAGTGCCACCCTCGAGGCGGCACTAGAAGCTTTCTTT.